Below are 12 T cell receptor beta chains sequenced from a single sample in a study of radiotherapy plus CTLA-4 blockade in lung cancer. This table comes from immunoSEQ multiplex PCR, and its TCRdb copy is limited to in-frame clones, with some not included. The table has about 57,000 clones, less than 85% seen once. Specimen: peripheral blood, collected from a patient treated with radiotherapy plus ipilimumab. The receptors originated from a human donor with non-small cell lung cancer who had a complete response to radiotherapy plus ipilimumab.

This CDR3 reads CASSFTGYGTTDTQYF. CDR3 nucleotide sequence: TGTGCCAGCAGCTTTACAGGGTACGGGACGACAGATACGCAGTATTTT. The V and J genes are TRBV7-2 and TRBJ2-3, with D perhaps matching TRBD1 (6 bases). The germline CDR1 and CDR2 sequences are SGHTA and FQGNSA. The CDR3 runs 16 residues. The ends were cut back, 3 bases at V and 3 bases at J, with 16 bases in the middle.

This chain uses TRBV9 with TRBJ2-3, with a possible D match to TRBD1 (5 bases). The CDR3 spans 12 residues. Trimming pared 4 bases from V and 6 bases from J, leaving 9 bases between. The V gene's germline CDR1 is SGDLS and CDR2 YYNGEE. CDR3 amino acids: CASSRYRDTQYF. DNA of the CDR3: TGTGCCAGCAGCCGATACAGGGATACGCAGTATTTT.

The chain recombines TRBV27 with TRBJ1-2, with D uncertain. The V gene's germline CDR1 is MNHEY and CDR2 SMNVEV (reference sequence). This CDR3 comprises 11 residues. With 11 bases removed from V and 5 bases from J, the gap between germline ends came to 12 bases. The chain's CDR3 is CAVKSGYGYTF. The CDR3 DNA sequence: TGTGCCGTCAAAAGCGGGTATGGCTACACCTTC.

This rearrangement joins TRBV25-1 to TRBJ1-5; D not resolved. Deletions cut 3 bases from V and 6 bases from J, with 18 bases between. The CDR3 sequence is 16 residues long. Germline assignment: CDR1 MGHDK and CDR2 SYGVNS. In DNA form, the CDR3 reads TGTGCCAGCAGTGACTCAGGAGGAGGTTTCGGTCAGCCCCAGCATTTT. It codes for CASSDSGGGFGQPQHF.

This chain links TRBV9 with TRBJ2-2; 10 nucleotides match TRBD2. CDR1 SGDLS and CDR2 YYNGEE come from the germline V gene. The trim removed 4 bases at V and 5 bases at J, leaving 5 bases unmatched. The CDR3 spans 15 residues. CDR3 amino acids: CASSYGLAETGELFF. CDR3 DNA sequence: TGTGCCAGCAGCTACGGACTAGCGGAGACCGGGGAGCTGTTTTTT.

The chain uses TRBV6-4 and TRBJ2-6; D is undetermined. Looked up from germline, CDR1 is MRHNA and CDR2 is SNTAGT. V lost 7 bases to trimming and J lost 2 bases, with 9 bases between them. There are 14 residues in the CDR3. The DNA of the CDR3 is TGTGCCAGCACCCCTTCCGCTGGGGCCAACGTCCTGACTTTC. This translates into CASTPSAGANVLTF.

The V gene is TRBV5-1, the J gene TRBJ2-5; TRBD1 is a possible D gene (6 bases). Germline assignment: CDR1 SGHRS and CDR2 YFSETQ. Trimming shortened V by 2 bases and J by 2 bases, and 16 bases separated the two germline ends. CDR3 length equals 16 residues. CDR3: CASSLIPDSQQETQYF. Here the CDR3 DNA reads TGCGCCAGCAGCTTAATCCCGGACAGCCAACAAGAGACCCAGTACTTC.

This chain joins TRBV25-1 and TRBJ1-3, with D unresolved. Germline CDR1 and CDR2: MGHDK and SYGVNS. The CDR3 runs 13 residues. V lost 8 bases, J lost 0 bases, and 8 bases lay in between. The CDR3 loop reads CASSEDSGNTIYF. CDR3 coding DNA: TGTGCCAGCTCCGAGGACTCTGGAAACACCATATATTTT.

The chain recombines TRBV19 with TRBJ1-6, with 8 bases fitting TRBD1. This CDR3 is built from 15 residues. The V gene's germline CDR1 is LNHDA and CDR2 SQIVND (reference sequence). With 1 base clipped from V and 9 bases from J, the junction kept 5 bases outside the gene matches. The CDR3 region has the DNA TGTGCCAGTAGTATAGCTCGCACAGGGGGTTCACCCCTCCACTTT. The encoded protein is CASSIARTGGSPLHF.

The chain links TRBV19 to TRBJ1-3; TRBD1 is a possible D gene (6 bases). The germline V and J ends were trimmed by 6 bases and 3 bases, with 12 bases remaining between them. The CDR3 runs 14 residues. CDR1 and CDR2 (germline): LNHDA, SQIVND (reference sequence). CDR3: CASRRTAYGNTIYF. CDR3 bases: TGTGCCAGTAGGCGGACAGCTTATGGAAACACCATATATTTT.

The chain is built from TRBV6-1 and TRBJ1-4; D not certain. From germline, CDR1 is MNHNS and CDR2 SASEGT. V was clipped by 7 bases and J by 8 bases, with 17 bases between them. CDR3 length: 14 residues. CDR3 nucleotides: TGTGCCAGCACCAAGCGGGCAGGTGAAGAAAAACTGTTTTTT. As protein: CASTKRAGEEKLFF.

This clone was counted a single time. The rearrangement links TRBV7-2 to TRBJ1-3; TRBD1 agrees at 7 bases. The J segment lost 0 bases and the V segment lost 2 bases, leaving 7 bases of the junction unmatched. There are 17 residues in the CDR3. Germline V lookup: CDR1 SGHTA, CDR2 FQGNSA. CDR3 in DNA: TGTGCCAGCAGCTTATCCACCTGGACAGGCTCTGGAAACACCATATATTTT. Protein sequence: CASSLSTWTGSGNTIYF.